These 28 T cell receptor beta chains share one sample of origin, sequenced in a study of blood T cells in healthy people across ages. Through a sample-barcoded 5' primer and a J-beta primer mix, a second PCR was run for about 6 to 12 cycles. One entry per CDR3 protein results from TCRdb running MiXCR on the 5' RACE reads. The table lists some 1.4 million distinct CDR3 sequences, 35% to 45% of them singletons, with 7.9% in the top ten. Sequencing input: blood. Every receptor here comes from a woman between 18 and 30 years old in good health.

V and J are TRBV6-5 and TRBJ2-3; 8 nucleotides line up with TRBD1. This CDR3 comprises 18 residues. In germline, CDR1 is MNHEY, CDR2 SVGAGI. Germline trimming cut 4 bases from V and 1 base from J; bases unmatched to any gene: 13. In nucleotides, the CDR3 is TGTGCCAGCAGTTCCCTCTTCGACAGGGGACGGGGCACAGATACGCAGTATTTT. Its protein product is CASSSLFDRGRGTDTQYF.

Worth noting for this clonotype: Mismatch with germline at one junction end may stem from a read error. The rearrangement links TRBV6-1 to TRBJ2-7; 11 nucleotides align to TRBD1. The germline V gene has CDR1 MNHNS and CDR2 SASEGT. The CDR3 has 14 residues. The CDR3 reads CAGSDGTGGYEQYF. In nucleotides, the CDR3 is TGTGCCGGCAGTGACGGGACAGGGGGCTACGAGCAGTACTTC.

In its sample, this clonotype was seen a few times. This chain uses TRBV27 with TRBJ1-5; possibly TRBD1 for D (5 bases). The germline V gene has CDR1 MNHEY and CDR2 SMNVEV (reference sequence). CDR3 size: 13 residues. V lost 10 bases and J lost 4, with 14 bases in between. The CDR3 DNA sequence: TGTGCCATCAGCGACAGTCTGAATCAGCCCCAGCATTTT. Translating it yields CAISDSLNQPQHF.

V gene TRBV3-1 combines with J gene TRBJ2-7, with D perhaps matching TRBD2 (6 bases). The V and J ends lost 1 base and 7 bases respectively, with 17 bases between them. Germline assignment: CDR1 LGHDT and CDR2 YNNKEL (reference sequence). The CDR3 loop spans 15 amino acids. The CDR3 spells CASSQALASYNEQYF. CDR3 DNA: TGTGCCAGCAGCCAAGCACTAGCTTCCTACAATGAGCAGTACTTC.

The chain uses TRBV5-8 and TRBJ2-7; D gene ambiguous. Germline V gene sequence: CDR1 SGHTS, CDR2 YDEGEE. Between the trimmed V and J ends, which lost 5 bases and 7 bases, there was a span of 13 bases. The CDR3 is made up of 12 amino acids. The CDR3 spells CASSLISPEQYF. The CDR3 bases are TGTGCCAGCAGTCTCATATCCCCGGAGCAGTACTTC.

The chain has TRBV10-3 and TRBJ2-3; D might be TRBD2 (6 bases). V was trimmed by 0 bases and J by 2 bases, leaving 21 bases between them. From germline, CDR1 is ENHRY and CDR2 SYGVKD. The CDR3 is 19 residues long. This chain's CDR3 is CAISESRGGVLTYTDTQYF. The CDR3 nucleotides read TGTGCCATCAGTGAGTCCCGTGGCGGGGTCCTCACTTACACAGATACGCAGTATTTT.

Comment on this clonotype: A much larger clone lies one base from this, so it may be a read error. The V call is TRBV10-3, the J call TRBJ2-7; D might be TRBD1 (5 bases). The V and J ends lost 4 bases and 1 base respectively, with 11 bases between them. Germline V lookup: CDR1 ENHRY, CDR2 SYGVKD. The CDR3 sequence is 14 residues long. CDR3: CAISAQESSYEQYF. The CDR3 region has the DNA TGTGCCATCAGTGCACAGGAATCGTCCTACGAGCAGTACTTC.

This rearrangement joins TRBV25-1 to TRBJ2-6; 7 bases are a match to TRBD1. The trim removed 4 bases at V and 2 bases at J, leaving 11 bases unmatched. This CDR3 is 18 amino acids long. Germline CDR1 is MGHDK and CDR2 is SYGVNS. The CDR3, as DNA: TGTGCCAGCAGTGGGACGACAGGGAAAGGAGCTGGGGCCAACGTCCTGACTTTC. Amino acid sequence: CASSGTTGKGAGANVLTF.

This clonotype was counted between two and nine times. V and J are TRBV5-1 and TRBJ2-2; 10 bases agree with TRBD2. CDR1 and CDR2 (germline): SGHRS, YFSETQ. The CDR3 runs 16 residues. Unmatched junction bases numbered 10, after V lost 7 bases and J lost 4 bases. This CDR3 is CASFSPSGSGTGELFF. CDR3 in DNA: TGCGCCAGCTTTTCGCCTAGCGGGAGTGGCACCGGGGAGCTGTTTTTT.

The genes are TRBV7-9 and TRBJ1-2, with unresolved D. The V gene lost 5 bases and the J gene lost 4 bases, with 14 bases spanning the gap. Germline V gene sequence: CDR1 SEHNR, CDR2 FQNEAQ (reference sequence). This CDR3 has 14 residues. Here the CDR3 reads CASSPGTLSYGYTF. In nucleotides, the CDR3 is TGTGCCAGCAGCCCCGGAACACTCAGCTATGGCTACACCTTC.

There are a few counts of this clonotype. The CDR3 protein is CASSKWGATNEKLFF. In DNA form, the CDR3 reads TGTGCCAGCAGCAAGTGGGGGGCAACTAATGAAAAACTGTTTTTT. This chain links TRBV3-1 with TRBJ1-4; D might be TRBD1 (5 bases). This CDR3 region has 15 residues. The V gene's germline CDR1 is LGHDT and CDR2 YNNKEL (reference sequence). V gave up 5 bases and J gave up 0 bases, with 10 bases separating them.

The chain combines TRBV4-1 with TRBJ1-1; 7 positions match TRBD1. The length of the CDR3 is 16 residues. With V trimmed by 0 bases and J by 3 bases, 7 bases remained unmatched. The germline gives CDR1 MGHRA, CDR2 YSYEKL. The CDR3 DNA sequence: TGCGCCAGCAGCCAAGATAGACAGGGCCGGGACACTGAAGCTTTCTTT. This gives the protein CASSQDRQGRDTEAFF.

This clonotype was observed a handful of times. V gene TRBV7-2 combines with J gene TRBJ2-1, with 7 bases matching TRBD2. Looked up from germline, CDR1 is SGHTA and CDR2 is FQGNSA. Losses at the gene ends were 0 bases for V and 9 bases for J; bases not matched to a gene: 11. This CDR3 has 16 residues. Here the CDR3 DNA reads TGTGCCAGCAGCTTAGCGATAGCGGGTCCCCGGGGTGAGCAGTTCTTC. This sequence encodes CASSLAIAGPRGEQFF.

The V call is TRBV20-1, the J call TRBJ2-1; 11 bases are shared with TRBD2. This CDR3 has 15 amino acids. Germline CDR1 is DFQATT and CDR2 is SNEGSKA (reference sequence). The V gene end was trimmed by 5 bases and the J gene end by 1 base; junction bases not matched to a gene: 4. The CDR3 DNA is TGCAGTGCTGGGGGACTAGCGGTGTCCTACAATGAGCAGTTCTTC. Its protein product is CSAGGLAVSYNEQFF.

This rearrangement joins TRBV5-6 to TRBJ2-4; no clear D. The J call is in doubt because the DNA end fits TRBJ2-7 better. The length of the CDR3 is 15 residues. CDR1 and CDR2 from the germline V gene are SGHDT and YYEEEE. In nucleotides, the CDR3 is TGTGCCAGCAGCCGACGGATCGGGCCCACCTACGAGCAGTACTTC. Translated: CASSRRIGPTYEQYF.

This chain uses TRBV7-9 with TRBJ2-2; TRBD2 agrees at 8 bases. From germline, CDR1 is SEHNR and CDR2 FQNEAQ (reference sequence). The CDR3 contains 16 residues. V gave up 2 bases and J gave up 5 bases; unmatched junction bases: 7. CDR3 sequence: CASSLRRGEDTGELFF. In DNA, the CDR3 is TGTGCCAGCAGCTTACGGCGGGGGGAGGATACCGGGGAGCTGTTTTTT. Full variable domain (rest looked up from reference TRBV7-9 and TRBJ2-2): DTGVSQNPRHKITKRGQNVTFRCDPISEHNRLYWYRQTLGQGPEFLTYFQNEAQLEKSRLLSDRFSAERPKGSFSTLEIQRTEQGDSAMYLCASSLRRGEDTGELFFGEGSRLTVL.

This clonotype was picked up one time. The chain recombines TRBV12-3 or TRBV12-4 with TRBJ2-3, with 13 bases identical to TRBD2. CDR3 length: 16 amino acids. V shed 6 bases, J shed 1 base, and the junction held 4 bases outside the gene matches. CDR3 nucleotides: TGTGCCAGCAGCACCACTAGCGGGGGGGGCACAGATACGCAGTATTTT. Translating it yields CASSTTSGGGTDTQYF.

This chain connects TRBV12-3 or TRBV12-4 to TRBJ1-1; TRBD1 matches at 9 bases. J lost 4 bases, V lost 4 bases, and 4 bases had no gene match. The CDR3 consists of 14 residues. CDR3 DNA: TGTGCCAGCAGTTGGACAGGGGTAAGCACTGAAGCTTTCTTT. This translates into CASSWTGVSTEAFF.

DNA for the CDR3: TGCAGAGCCTCGAGGGGCCAAGTCTACGAGCAGTACTTC. It translates to CRASRGQVYEQYF. This chain joins TRBV29-1 and TRBJ2-5; D tentatively fits TRBD1 or TRBD2 (5 bases each). Judging by the DNA end, TRBJ2-7 fits better; the J call may be wrong. CDR3 size: 13 residues. In germline, CDR1 is SQVTM, CDR2 ANQGSEA.

This clonotype was found a few times. The rearrangement joins TRBV20-1 to TRBJ1-1; D is uncertain. Per the germline V gene, CDR1 is DFQATT and CDR2 is SNEGSKA (reference sequence). The CDR3 sequence is 13 residues long. V shed 3 bases and J shed 0 bases, with 8 bases lying between them. The CDR3, as DNA: TGCAGTGCTAGGGTCGGGGTGAACACTGAAGCTTTCTTT. Encoded protein: CSARVGVNTEAFF.

This clonotype was detected a few times. The chain recombines TRBV6-1 with TRBJ2-5; 9 bases fit TRBD1. Germline V gene data show CDR1 as MNHNS and CDR2 as SASEGT. The trim removed 3 bases at V and 6 bases at J, leaving 11 bases unmatched. This CDR3 contains 16 residues. Written as DNA, the CDR3 is TGTGCCAGCAGTGATGGAGGCGGGACAGGGCGAAAGACCCAGTACTTC. It is translated as CASSDGGGTGRKTQYF.

The table lists this clonotype with a few counts. The chain uses TRBV11-2 and TRBJ2-7; D might be TRBD2 (7 bases). Trimming pared 3 bases from V and 3 bases from J, leaving 18 bases between. Germline values: CDR1 SGHAT, CDR2 FQNNGV. The length of the CDR3 is 16 residues. The CDR3: CASSFIPGGAFYEQYF. DNA for the CDR3: TGTGCCAGCAGCTTTATTCCGGGGGGCGCATTCTACGAGCAGTACTTC.

The J gene is TRBJ2-1, the V gene TRBV5-1; D unclear. CDR1 is SGHRS, CDR2 YFSETQ, per germline. The CDR3 is 13 amino acids. Trimming left V 5 bases short and J 5 bases short, with 11 bases between. CDR3 sequence reads: CASSPLNDNEQFF. Here the CDR3 DNA reads TGCGCCAGCAGTCCGTTGAATGACAATGAGCAGTTCTTC.

This rearrangement joins TRBV18 to TRBJ2-5, with 7 positions matching TRBD2. The end of the DNA is better explained by TRBJ2-7, so the J call may be wrong. The length of the CDR3 is 16 residues. Germline CDR1 and CDR2: KGHSH and LQKENI. CDR3 DNA: TGTGCCAGCTCAGCAGATCAGCGGGGAGTGAAAGACGAGCAGTACTTC. Protein product: CASSADQRGVKDEQYF.

The chain carries TRBV12-3 or TRBV12-4 and TRBJ2-5; tentative D call: TRBD2 (7 bases). V was clipped by 6 bases and J by 1 base, with 21 bases between them. This CDR3 comprises 17 residues. The CDR3 coding sequence is TGTGCCAGCAGCCCCGGGCCGAGGGAGGGGGGCCAAGAGACCCAGTACTTC. Amino acids: CASSPGPREGGQETQYF.

There are a few counts of this clonotype. The chain carries TRBV11-2 and TRBJ2-5, with 7 bases fitting TRBD1. This CDR3 region has 16 residues. J gave up 2 bases and V 6 bases, and 12 bases lay outside the gene matches. Germline V gives CDR1 SGHAT, CDR2 FQNNGV. The CDR3 coding sequence is TGTGCCAGCAGGGACCTACTTGGGACAGATCAAGAGACCCAGTACTTC. Its protein product is CASRDLLGTDQETQYF.

The genes are TRBV6-1 and TRBJ2-5; no firm D call. The CDR3 has 13 amino acids. From germline, CDR1 is MNHNS and CDR2 SASEGT. Trimming removed 11 bases from V and 1 base from J, with 14 bases in between. CDR3 in amino acids: CASSVQPQETQYF. DNA of the CDR3: TGTGCCTCCTCGGTTCAGCCCCAAGAGACCCAGTACTTC.

This clonotype was seen ten or more times. The chain recombines TRBV5-1 with TRBJ1-2; D is undetermined. The germline V gene encodes CDR1 SGHRS and CDR2 YFSETQ. Trimming took 4 bases from V and 9 from J, leaving 13 bases between them. This CDR3 has 12 residues. The DNA of the CDR3 is TGCGCCAGCAGCCCCGGAGAGACGAGCTACACCTTC. Amino acid sequence: CASSPGETSYTF.